This TCR beta chain was sequenced during a study of persistence of HIV-infected CD4 T cells. Study context: The sample holds CD4+ T cells responsive to CMV or HIV-1 Gag. Study-level findings and limits: Within sorted populations, more oligoclonal TCRs accompanied more oligoclonal proviruses. Compared with CD3/CD28-stimulated cells, CMV- and Gag-responding cells showed lower TCRbeta richness.

The junction had 8 bases not matched to a gene; V was cut back by 4 bases and J by 2 bases. The CDR3 covers 15 residues. From germline, CDR1 is SGHVS and CDR2 FQNEAQ. The libraries were made with immunoSEQ version 4 in survey mode. Using immunoSEQ multiplex PCR, the repertoire was profiled, and TCRdb retains in-frame clones only, with some absent. Of roughly 34,000 clones listed, roughly 82% were seen once; the top ten hold about 6.8%. Lysates of CMV-infected fibroblasts at 10 ug/mL stimulated these cells. Sorted nonresponding memory CD4+ T cells were CD40L-negative, CD69-negative, CD45RO-high. This clone was recorded a few times. Its antigen is undetermined.

The specimen comprised CD4+ T cells sorted from PBMCs after approximately 19-hour stimulation, sampled from a patient who received antiretroviral therapy. This sequence joins TRBV7-8 and TRBJ2-7; 7 bases align to TRBD1. This sequence was found in an adult woman with HIV who was CMV-seropositive. CDR3 sequence: CASSSEDRVAYEQYF. Here the CDR3 DNA reads TGTGCCAGCAGCTCAGAAGACAGGGTAGCCTACGAGCAGTACTTC.